This T cell receptor (beta chain) was documented in a study of T cell repertoires in cytomegalovirus infection. Findings and limits, study-wide: CMV carriers with the relevant HLA were identified by cumulative public TCR beta family frequency.

This clonotype occurred a few times. The antigen is undetermined. CDR1 and CDR2 (germline): SGHNT, YYREEE (reference sequence). There are 15 residues in the CDR3. J lost 7 bases, V lost 1 base, and 9 bases had no gene match. TCRdb called the reads again in MiXCR, with one record for every CDR3 protein. The profile shows hundreds of thousands of distinct CDR3 sequences, around a tenth of them singletons. V usage is TRBV5-4 and J usage is TRBJ1-2; 8 nucleotides line up with TRBD1. Input material: PBMCs. The receptor comes from a human donor in good health (CMV status not recorded). Some clones in this sample may be carry-over from other donors' samples. The CDR3 DNA reads TGTGCCAGCAGCTTGAGTCAGGACAGGGCTCGTGGCTACACCTTC. Its translation is CASSLSQDRARGYTF.